The 25 T cell receptor beta chains reported below all come from one sample, sequenced in a study of long-term antiretroviral therapy in people with HIV. A v3.0 immunoSEQ assay was performed at survey level. Assay used: immunoSEQ multiplex PCR; TCRdb lists only in-frame clones, some missing. The profile shows about 11,000 clones, roughly 80% of them singletons. This specimen was unsorted PBMCs, taken around 7.2 years after starting antiretroviral therapy. The receptor set was obtained from a man in his fifties or sixties with HIV.

The chain is built from TRBV6-5 and TRBJ2-7; D may be TRBD2 (5 bases). CDR1 is MNHEY and CDR2 is SVGAGI in the germline V gene. CDR3 size: 15 residues. The V end lost 2 bases, the J end lost 3 bases, and 14 bases lay between the germline ends. The CDR3 coding sequence is TGTGCCAGCAGTTACAGATCTTACGGGAACTACGAGCAGTACTTC. It encodes CASSYRSYGNYEQYF.

This clone appeared a few times. The chain couples TRBV5-6 to TRBJ1-1, with 7 bases matching TRBD1. The germline gives CDR1 SGHDT, CDR2 YYEEEE. This CDR3 is built from 12 residues. V was pared by 1 base and J by 8 bases, with 2 bases of the junction left unmatched. CDR3: CASSLKGAEAFF. For the CDR3, the DNA is TGTGCCAGCAGCTTGAAGGGGGCGGAAGCTTTCTTT.

The V gene is TRBV4-1, the J gene TRBJ2-2, with TRBD2 as a possible D gene (5 bases). The CDR3 runs to 14 residues. The germline V and J ends were trimmed by 2 bases and 5 bases, with 9 bases remaining between them. Germline V gives CDR1 MGHRA, CDR2 YSYEKL. CDR3 DNA: TGCGCCAGCAGCCAAATAGGAGGAACCGGGGAGCTGTTTTTT. This gives the protein CASSQIGGTGELFF.

This clone was observed a few times. This chain connects TRBV11-2 to TRBJ2-1; 9 bases are shared with TRBD2. Trimming at V came to 2 bases and at J to 4 bases, leaving 3 bases not matched to a gene. This CDR3 region has 15 residues. The germline gives CDR1 SGHAT, CDR2 FQNNGV. CDR3 nucleotide sequence: TGTGCCAGCAGCTTACTAGCGGGGCTTTACAATGAGCAGTTCTTC. Amino acids: CASSLLAGLYNEQFF.

The gene calls are TRBV27 and TRBJ2-3; the match to TRBD2 covers 10 bases. V shed 3 bases and J 4 bases; nucleotides not matched to a gene: 7. The CDR3 extends over 16 amino acids. Germline-derived CDR1 and CDR2 are MNHEY and SMNVEV (reference sequence). CDR3 nucleotide sequence: TGTGCCAGCAGTTTTATCAGCGGGGGGGGTTCAGATACGCAGTATTTT. Translation: CASSFISGGGSDTQYF.

V usage is TRBV10-3 and J usage is TRBJ2-7; D might be TRBD2 (6 bases). In germline, CDR1 is ENHRY, CDR2 SYGVKD. This CDR3 is 13 amino acids long. The ends were cut back, 7 bases at V and 3 bases at J, with 13 bases in the middle. The CDR3 coding sequence is TGTGCCATCAACCGGGAGCTATACTACGAGCAGTACTTC. Translating it yields CAINRELYYEQYF.

This clone was recorded only once. The V call is TRBV14, the J call TRBJ1-1; D unresolved. CDR1 and CDR2 (germline): SGHDN, FVKESK. V dropped 4 bases and J dropped 2 bases, with 5 bases sitting between them. This CDR3 contains 12 residues. CDR3 in amino acids: CASSLTNTEAFF. DNA for the CDR3: TGTGCCAGCAGCCTGACAAACACTGAAGCTTTCTTT.

CDR3 in amino acids: CASSRAYEQYF. Written as DNA, the CDR3 is TGTGCCAGCAGCAGAGCCTACGAGCAGTACTTC. V is TRBV6-1 and J is TRBJ2-7; D gene unclear. The V end lost 6 bases, the J end lost 2 bases, and 5 bases lay between the germline ends. The length of the CDR3 is 11 residues. Germline V gene sequence: CDR1 MNHNS, CDR2 SASEGT.

Written as DNA, the CDR3 is TGTGCCAGCAGCGACAGGGGAATCTATGGCTACACCTTC. This sequence encodes CASSDRGIYGYTF. The V call is TRBV7-9, the J call TRBJ1-2; 8 nucleotides align to TRBD1. Germline lookup yields CDR1 SEHNR and CDR2 FQNEAQ (reference sequence). V shed 5 bases and J 4 bases; nucleotides not matched to a gene: 3. The length of the CDR3 is 13 residues.

The chain combines TRBV11-3 with TRBJ2-6, with D perhaps TRBD2 (7 bases). The CDR3 is 15 amino acids. Germline V gene lookup returns CDR1 SGHNT and CDR2 YENEEA. V shed 3 bases and J shed 4 bases, with 10 bases lying between them. The CDR3: CASSLRGTGANVLTF. DNA for the CDR3: TGTGCCAGCAGCTTGCGGGGGACAGGGGCCAACGTCCTGACTTTC.

The V gene is TRBV9, the J gene TRBJ1-2, with D possibly being TRBD1 (5 bases). V lost 3 bases and J 2 bases, leaving 14 bases between the germline ends. Germline V gene sequence: CDR1 SGDLS, CDR2 YYNGEE. The CDR3 has 15 residues. The CDR3 DNA is TGTGCCAGCAGCGCCAGGGACGGCGAAAACTATGGCTACACCTTC. It translates to CASSARDGENYGYTF. The full variable domain, its missing parts supplied by reference TRBV9 and TRBJ1-2, is DSGVTQTPKHLITATGQRVTLRCSPRSGDLSVYWYQQSLDQGLQFLIQYYNGEERAKGNILERFSAQQFPDLHSELNLSSLELGDSALYFCASSARDGENYGYTFGSGTRLTVV.

The V call is TRBV5-4, the J call TRBJ2-3; perhaps D is TRBD1 or TRBD2 (5 bases each). The CDR3 is 15 amino acids. V was cut by 4 bases and J by 2 bases, with 14 bases left in between. The germline CDR1 and CDR2 sequences are SGHNT and YYREEE (reference sequence). The CDR3: CASSQGPGTTDTQYF. CDR3 bases: TGTGCCAGCAGCCAGGGACCCGGAACCACAGATACGCAGTATTTT. Filled out from reference TRBV5-4 and TRBJ2-3, the complete variable domain reads ETGVTQSPTHLIKTRGQQVTLRCSSQSGHNTVSWYQQALGQGPQFIFQYYREEENGRGNFPPRFSGLQFPNYSSELNVNALELDDSALYLCASSQGPGTTDTQYFGPGTRLTVL.

V usage is TRBV5-4 and J usage is TRBJ2-5, with TRBD1 as a possible D gene (6 bases). With 4 bases removed from V and 3 bases from J, the gap between germline ends came to 10 bases. The CDR3 is 13 residues long. Germline assignment: CDR1 SGHNT and CDR2 YYREEE (reference sequence). In nucleotides, the CDR3 is TGTGCCAGCAGCCCCCGACAGGAAGAGACCCAGTACTTC. It is translated as CASSPRQEETQYF.

V usage is TRBV27 and J usage is TRBJ1-2; D is uncertain. The CDR3 extends over 13 amino acids. With 3 bases removed from V and 5 bases from J, the gap between germline ends came to 10 bases. Germline V CDR1 and CDR2: MNHEY, SMNVEV (reference sequence). In nucleotides, the CDR3 is TGTGCCAGCAGTTTTTCAGCGTATTATGGCTACACCTTC. Encoded protein: CASSFSAYYGYTF.

This clone was picked up a small number of times. V is TRBV7-9 and J is TRBJ1-1; 9 positions agree with TRBD1. The V segment lost 4 bases and the J segment 4 bases; nucleotides outside the gene matches: 4. Germline lookup yields CDR1 SEHNR and CDR2 FQNEAQ (reference sequence). This CDR3 is 14 amino acids long. This CDR3 reads CASSSYRGRTEAFF. CDR3 DNA: TGTGCCAGCAGCTCCTACAGGGGGCGCACTGAAGCTTTCTTT.

V and J are TRBV6-6 and TRBJ1-2; TRBD1 matches at 8 bases. From germline, CDR1 is MNHNY and CDR2 SVGAGI (reference sequence). The CDR3 runs 16 residues. V shed 6 bases and J 0 bases; nucleotides not matched to a gene: 9. CDR3 DNA: TGTGCCAGCAGCAGCGGACAGGGCGCCACTAACTATGGCTACACCTTC. Translation: CASSSGQGATNYGYTF.

This clone was seen just once. CDR3 region: CSDLTVNYGYTF. CDR3 nucleotides: TGCAGCGATCTGACAGTTAACTATGGCTACACCTTC. The chain has TRBV29-1 and TRBJ1-2; D possibly corresponds to TRBD1 (5 bases). This CDR3 is 12 amino acids long. V lost 7 bases and J lost 1, with 10 bases in between. CDR1 and CDR2 (germline): SQVTM, ANQGSEA.

The rearrangement links TRBV11-3 to TRBJ1-4; D remains unclear. The CDR3 has 14 amino acids. Per germline, CDR1 SGHNT and CDR2 YENEEA. The ends were cut back, 5 bases at V and 10 bases at J, with 17 bases in the middle. CDR3 loop: CASSPYKTIGKLFF. DNA for the CDR3: TGTGCCAGCAGCCCCTACAAGACGATCGGAAAACTGTTTTTT.

Written as DNA, the CDR3 is TGTGCCAGCTGCTTGGGGGGCCTTAATGAAAAACTGTTTTTT. This translates into CASCLGGLNEKLFF. This chain links TRBV6-1 with TRBJ1-4; D possibly corresponds to TRBD1 (6 bases). CDR1 and CDR2 from the germline V gene are MNHNS and SASEGT. The CDR3 loop spans 14 amino acids. Trimming left V 8 bases short and J 4 bases short, with 14 bases between.

The chain uses TRBV2 and TRBJ1-5; D is unclear. The CDR3 runs to 15 residues. Trimming removed 3 bases at V and 1 base at J, with 10 bases between. The germline CDR1 and CDR2 sequences are SNHLY and FYNNEI. CDR3 in amino acids: CASSEGSVSNQPQHF. CDR3 nucleotides: TGTGCCAGCAGTGAGGGATCAGTGAGCAATCAGCCCCAGCATTTT.

The rearrangement uses TRBV19 and TRBJ2-1; tentatively, D is TRBD2 (5 bases). This CDR3 is 16 amino acids long. V dropped 3 bases and J dropped 4 bases, with 16 bases sitting between them. The germline gives CDR1 LNHDA, CDR2 SQIVND (reference sequence). For the CDR3, the DNA is TGTGCCAGTAGTATCGATTCCACTGGGAGTTACAATGAGCAGTTCTTC. Translated, it gives CASSIDSTGSYNEQFF.

The V call is TRBV11-3, the J call TRBJ2-1; D is possibly TRBD2 (5 bases). Looked up from germline, CDR1 is SGHNT and CDR2 is YENEEA. Trimming left V 3 bases short and J 5 bases short, with 17 bases between. The CDR3 totals 16 residues. The CDR3 protein is CASSLEDYARNNEQFF. The CDR3, as DNA: TGTGCCAGCAGCTTGGAAGACTACGCTAGAAACAATGAGCAGTTCTTC.

The genes are TRBV4-1 and TRBJ2-3; D ambiguous. There are 14 residues in the CDR3. The germline V gene encodes CDR1 MGHRA and CDR2 YSYEKL. Trimming removed 5 bases from V and 6 bases from J, with 15 bases in between. CDR3 coding DNA: TGCGCCAGCAGCGTAACCACGGGCCCCGATACGCAGTATTTT. Translating gives CASSVTTGPDTQYF.

The chain joins TRBV2 to TRBJ1-1, with D possibly TRBD1 on 6 matching bases. The CDR3 sequence is 12 residues long. With 9 bases removed from V and 1 base from J, the gap between germline ends came to 9 bases. CDR1 and CDR2 (germline): SNHLY, FYNNEI. This chain's CDR3 is CARTGSNTEAFF. Here the CDR3 DNA reads TGTGCCAGAACAGGGTCGAACACTGAAGCTTTCTTT.

This clone was seen a single time. The V and J genes are TRBV6-1 and TRBJ1-1, with a weak D call TRBD1 (5 bases). Trimming stripped 1 base from V and 4 bases from J, with 19 bases between. This CDR3 contains 17 residues. In germline, CDR1 is MNHNS, CDR2 SASEGT. The CDR3 protein is CASSEGGPGQLSTEAFF. CDR3 coding DNA: TGTGCCAGCAGTGAAGGGGGCCCGGGGCAGTTGAGCACTGAAGCTTTCTTT.